This is a list of T cell receptor beta chains from one sample in a study of blood T cells in healthy people across ages. TCRdb itself ran the 5' RACE reads through MiXCR, one entry per CDR3 protein. The table lists 1.5 million or so distinct CDR3 sequences, around 39% of them singletons. Sequenced material: blood. The receptors derive from a woman aged 18-30 years in good health. Both conserved end residues are trimmed from each CDR3. Each record gives: J gene, V gene, clone size, CDR3 protein. Clone size is shown for a subset of rows, as once, few, many or a class of expanded clone.

j_gene: TRBJ2-7
v_gene: TRBV29-1
abundance: NA
CDR3aa: SVGESYTDEQY

j_gene: TRBJ2-1
v_gene: TRBV11-2
abundance: NA
CDR3aa: ASSLWGVAPYNEQF

j_gene: TRBJ2-1
v_gene: TRBV6-6
abundance: NA
CDR3aa: ASSYSIASVSYNEQF

j_gene: TRBJ2-5
v_gene: TRBV27
abundance: NA
CDR3aa: ASSRMRSETQY

j_gene: NA
v_gene: TRBV13
abundance: NA
CDR3aa: ASSPDFLQGAENYEQY

j_gene: TRBJ1-6
v_gene: TRBV20-1
abundance: NA
CDR3aa: SARRQGDSPLH

j_gene: TRBJ2-3
v_gene: TRBV10-3
abundance: few
CDR3aa: AISEPRGGSTDTQY

j_gene: TRBJ1-2
v_gene: TRBV28
abundance: NA
CDR3aa: ASSLKGPYGYT

j_gene: TRBJ1-5
v_gene: TRBV5-6
abundance: NA
CDR3aa: ASSDGRQGVNQPQH

j_gene: TRBJ1-2
v_gene: TRBV12-5
abundance: NA
CDR3aa: ASGLVLGSIGGDYGYT

j_gene: TRBJ2-7
v_gene: TRBV5-1
abundance: once
CDR3aa: AGSFLTSDISYEQY

j_gene: TRBJ2-5
v_gene: TRBV20-1
abundance: NA
CDR3aa: SASGGQDFQETQY

j_gene: TRBJ2-1
v_gene: TRBV24-1
abundance: few
CDR3aa: ATSDPQGPYNEQF

j_gene: TRBJ2-3
v_gene: TRBV9
abundance: NA
CDR3aa: ASSVDAGTLGADTQY

j_gene: TRBJ2-3
v_gene: TRBV9
abundance: NA
CDR3aa: ASSVRPNTDTQY

j_gene: TRBJ2-7
v_gene: TRBV20-1
abundance: NA
CDR3aa: SASHGTSGYEQY

j_gene: NA
v_gene: TRBV6-5
abundance: NA
CDR3aa: ASSSPGRGHYEQY

j_gene: TRBJ2-5
v_gene: TRBV29-1
abundance: few
CDR3aa: SVEVGLSETQY

j_gene: TRBJ2-7
v_gene: TRBV7-8
abundance: NA
CDR3aa: ASSSQQTSYEQY

j_gene: TRBJ2-5
v_gene: TRBV2
abundance: few
CDR3aa: AGGREQY

j_gene: TRBJ2-1
v_gene: TRBV29-1
abundance: NA
CDR3aa: SVTYRLAGGNEQF

j_gene: TRBJ2-1
v_gene: TRBV20-1
abundance: NA
CDR3aa: SARGSGVDEQF

j_gene: TRBJ2-7
v_gene: TRBV29-1
abundance: few
CDR3aa: SVRQGASEQY

j_gene: NA
v_gene: TRBV28
abundance: NA
CDR3aa: ASRDRFSYEQY

j_gene: TRBJ2-3
v_gene: TRBV4-2
abundance: few
CDR3aa: ASSQAGTSGAGDTQY

j_gene: TRBJ2-7
v_gene: TRBV5-6
abundance: few
CDR3aa: ASSRRLGTSGRKFREQY

j_gene: TRBJ2-3
v_gene: TRBV7-2
abundance: few
CDR3aa: ASSPSATTQY

j_gene: TRBJ1-5
v_gene: TRBV6-1
abundance: NA
CDR3aa: ASRQGNWGNQPQH

j_gene: TRBJ2-7
v_gene: TRBV13
abundance: many
CDR3aa: ASSSPTSGSYEQY

j_gene: NA
v_gene: TRBV10-3
abundance: few
CDR3aa: AITRGLAASYNEQY

j_gene: TRBJ2-7
v_gene: TRBV6-1
abundance: few
CDR3aa: ASRDRDQDYEQY

j_gene: TRBJ1-1
v_gene: TRBV6-2/TRBV6-3
abundance: NA
CDR3aa: ASRSGDRNTEAF

j_gene: TRBJ2-7
v_gene: TRBV20-1
abundance: many
CDR3aa: SAPKLAAQGREQY

j_gene: TRBJ2-1
v_gene: TRBV3-1
abundance: NA
CDR3aa: ASSQIPGLAGGYNEQF

j_gene: TRBJ2-1
v_gene: TRBV6-4
abundance: few
CDR3aa: ASIARTYNEQF

j_gene: TRBJ2-1
v_gene: TRBV5-1
abundance: few
CDR3aa: ASSLATSGATGDEQF

j_gene: TRBJ2-7
v_gene: TRBV2
abundance: few
CDR3aa: ASSEERNFSYEQY

j_gene: TRBJ2-2
v_gene: TRBV20-1
abundance: NA
CDR3aa: SASKTSGRVNTGELF

j_gene: TRBJ2-1
v_gene: TRBV20-1
abundance: NA
CDR3aa: SAITSTVDNEQF

j_gene: TRBJ1-2
v_gene: TRBV19
abundance: NA
CDR3aa: ASSKARGYNYGYT

j_gene: TRBJ1-4
v_gene: TRBV6-5
abundance: NA
CDR3aa: ASSYGGGPNEKLF

j_gene: TRBJ2-3
v_gene: TRBV5-6
abundance: NA
CDR3aa: ASSCGRSTDTQY